A selection of T cell receptor beta chains follows, all from one sample in a study of T cell changes during pregnancy in multiple sclerosis. Clones were sequenced by immunoSEQ multiplex PCR, and TCRdb holds only the in-frame ones, with some missing. Of about 40,000 clones listed, about nine tenths are singletons. The source was CD4+ T cells from peripheral blood mononuclear cells, collected in the third trimester of pregnancy. Source of these receptors: a female donor with multiple sclerosis, enrolled in a pregnancy study. Both conserved end residues are trimmed from each CDR3. A D gene is named only where the DNA matches it firmly.

cdr3_length: 12
v_call: TRBV9
d_call: NA
cdr3_aa: ASSVDLKGETQY

cdr3_length: 12
v_call: TRBV4-1
d_call: TRBD2
cdr3_aa: ASTPGGAKNIQY

cdr3_length: 12
v_call: TRBV6-1
d_call: TRBD1
cdr3_aa: ASSARQGGYGYT

cdr3_length: 12
v_call: TRBV6-6
d_call: NA
cdr3_aa: ASSYLYGGTEAF

cdr3_length: 12
v_call: TRBV11-3
d_call: TRBD2
cdr3_aa: ASSLGRERDTQY

cdr3_length: 15
v_call: TRBV7-8
d_call: TRBD2
cdr3_aa: ASSFYSSSGRTGELF

cdr3_length: 13
v_call: TRBV6-1
d_call: NA
cdr3_aa: ASRSQSYSNQPQH

cdr3_length: 13
v_call: TRBV28
d_call: NA
cdr3_aa: ASSPPGSSYNEQF

cdr3_length: 15
v_call: TRBV7-9
d_call: TRBD2
cdr3_aa: ASSLDPKREIRDEQF

cdr3_length: 14
v_call: TRBV11-2
d_call: NA
cdr3_aa: ASSPYRNRENTEAF

cdr3_length: 14
v_call: TRBV2
d_call: NA
cdr3_aa: ASRTGTYKLTDTQY

cdr3_length: 14
v_call: TRBV2
d_call: NA
cdr3_aa: ASNGIGQSSGNTIY

cdr3_length: 18
v_call: TRBV5-1
d_call: TRBD2
cdr3_aa: ASSQAPGLAGVGGQGEQF

cdr3_length: 13
v_call: TRBV5-1
d_call: NA
cdr3_aa: ASSLTGSTNEKLF

cdr3_length: 10
v_call: TRBV6-5
d_call: NA
cdr3_aa: ASSNRGKGYT

cdr3_length: 12
v_call: TRBV2
d_call: TRBD1
cdr3_aa: ASIRGTGNPEAF

cdr3_length: 13
v_call: TRBV5-4
d_call: TRBD1
cdr3_aa: ATRKVGQDSYGYT

cdr3_length: 10
v_call: TRBV5-1
d_call: TRBD2
cdr3_aa: ASSLSGEAQY

cdr3_length: 14
v_call: TRBV5-1
d_call: TRBD2
cdr3_aa: ASSRSGGQGTGELF

cdr3_length: 15
v_call: TRBV7-2
d_call: TRBD1
cdr3_aa: ASSYPGGQGATDTQY

cdr3_length: 16
v_call: TRBV28
d_call: TRBD1
cdr3_aa: ASSTTRDRGLVRYEQY

cdr3_length: 12
v_call: TRBV19
d_call: TRBD1
cdr3_aa: ASSAGQGLETQY

cdr3_length: 10
v_call: TRBV5-4
d_call: NA
cdr3_aa: ASSFGVNEQF

cdr3_length: 14
v_call: TRBV4-2
d_call: TRBD2
cdr3_aa: ASSQPGTSGRAEQF

cdr3_length: 14
v_call: TRBV11-2
d_call: TRBD2
cdr3_aa: ASSLGLAGGLGEQY

cdr3_length: 13
v_call: TRBV27
d_call: TRBD1
cdr3_aa: ASSLSGTGREKLF

cdr3_length: 10
v_call: TRBV19
d_call: NA
cdr3_aa: ASSILDTEAF

cdr3_length: 11
v_call: TRBV10-2
d_call: NA
cdr3_aa: ASSVGQTYEQY

cdr3_length: 11
v_call: TRBV6-6
d_call: NA
cdr3_aa: ASSYTGLKPQH

cdr3_length: 14
v_call: TRBV15
d_call: TRBD2
cdr3_aa: ATSRDGTSGQETQY

cdr3_length: 11
v_call: TRBV7-2
d_call: NA
cdr3_aa: ASRRSGYTEAF

cdr3_length: 14
v_call: TRBV28
d_call: TRBD1
cdr3_aa: ASSRQGKLSGNTIY

cdr3_length: 16
v_call: TRBV5-1
d_call: NA
cdr3_aa: ASSLAWGQAVGTDTQY

cdr3_length: 14
v_call: TRBV5-4
d_call: TRBD2
cdr3_aa: ASSLGRGGSYNEQF

cdr3_length: 14
v_call: TRBV4-2
d_call: TRBD1
cdr3_aa: ASSPGRPGGTYEQY

cdr3_length: 12
v_call: TRBV6-5
d_call: NA
cdr3_aa: ASSDNRKNQPQH

cdr3_length: 9
v_call: TRBV6-1
d_call: NA
cdr3_aa: ASRNIHEQY

cdr3_length: 14
v_call: TRBV18
d_call: NA
cdr3_aa: ASSPPGKGMNTEAF

cdr3_length: 12
v_call: TRBV11-2
d_call: TRBD2
cdr3_aa: ASSLAGGPDTQY

cdr3_length: 13
v_call: TRBV28
d_call: NA
cdr3_aa: ASPPSTQGNTEAF

cdr3_length: 12
v_call: TRBV19
d_call: TRBD1
cdr3_aa: ASSIGQGGTEAF

cdr3_length: 13
v_call: TRBV12-5
d_call: TRBD2
cdr3_aa: ASGQGTSGRVEQF

cdr3_length: 13
v_call: TRBV6-6
d_call: TRBD1
cdr3_aa: ASNFGDRGNTEAF

cdr3_length: 13
v_call: TRBV11-2
d_call: NA
cdr3_aa: ASSLDPTVGGELF

cdr3_length: 15
v_call: TRBV28
d_call: TRBD1
cdr3_aa: ASRPSQGARSGNTIY

cdr3_length: 11
v_call: TRBV28
d_call: TRBD1
cdr3_aa: ASRGTGSSGYT

cdr3_length: 16
v_call: TRBV5-1
d_call: TRBD2
cdr3_aa: ASSFWRLAGEKTDTQY

cdr3_length: 14
v_call: TRBV27
d_call: NA
cdr3_aa: ASSSGQFSGANVLT

cdr3_length: 14
v_call: TRBV6-1
d_call: TRBD1
cdr3_aa: ASSEAVTGAKNEQF

cdr3_length: 14
v_call: TRBV27
d_call: NA
cdr3_aa: ASSGGDQTGTDTQY

cdr3_length: 10
v_call: TRBV29-1
d_call: NA
cdr3_aa: SVPDGTGDFP

cdr3_length: 11
v_call: TRBV18
d_call: NA
cdr3_aa: ASQDSAGNTIY

cdr3_length: 13
v_call: TRBV5-8
d_call: TRBD1
cdr3_aa: ASSLGQGADTEAF